Detailed here is one TCR beta chain. Its target is unknown. Amplification used 60 Vbeta primers and 13 Jbeta primers. The table came from immunoSEQ multiplex PCR; TCRdb's copy has only in-frame clones and leaves some out. Of approximately 150,000 clones listed, roughly 73% are singletons. The data are from a study of cytomegalovirus exposure and HLA in healthy donors. Findings and caveats of the study: The availability of immune exposure information extended only to CMV serostatus. The study recorded over 150 TCR beta chains that were cytomegalovirus-associated.

From germline, CDR1 is SGHNT and CDR2 YYREEE (reference sequence). The CDR3 spans 14 residues. V lost 4 bases and J lost 6; bases outside the gene matches: 6. This sequence joins TRBV5-4 and TRBJ2-3; 9 positions match TRBD2. The sample was PBMCs. The receptor comes from a man in his forties or fifties in good health and CMV-seronegative. The CDR3 DNA reads TGTGCCAGCAGCGACGCGGGGGGGCGGGATACGCAGTATTTT. This gives the protein CASSDAGGRDTQYF.